This entry lists 23 T cell receptor beta chains sequenced from one sample in a study of CD8+CD57+ T cells in acquired aplastic anemia. According to the study, genomic DNA was the template for TCR beta VDJ and CDR3 profiling. TCRdb fed the reads into MiXCR, producing one record per CDR3 protein. The repertoire holds more than 150,000 distinct CDR3 sequences, with around 50% as singletons. An expansion of CD8+CD57+ cells by flow cytometry had been shown in patients chosen for sequencing. The sequencing input was sorted CD4+, CD8+, or CD8+CD57+ T cells (not recorded which) from PBMCs. The source is a human donor with aplastic anemia.

This clonotype came up many times. The chain carries TRBV2 and TRBJ1-2, with TRBD1 matching over 7 bases. The CDR3 covers 13 residues. Trimming at V came to 4 bases and at J to 4 bases, leaving 3 bases not matched to a gene. Germline values: CDR1 SNHLY, CDR2 FYNNEI. For the CDR3, the DNA is TGTGCCAGCAGTGTTGAGGGGGCCTATGGCTACACCTTC. Its protein product is CASSVEGAYGYTF.

This clonotype was counted at least ten times. This chain uses TRBV30 with TRBJ1-6; unclear D gene. Deletions cut 4 bases from V and 6 bases from J, with 4 bases between. The CDR3 runs to 11 residues. Per the germline V gene, CDR1 is GTSNPN and CDR2 is SVGIG (reference sequence). The CDR3 protein is CAWTVNSPLHF. The CDR3, as DNA: TGTGCCTGGACAGTTAATTCACCCCTCCACTTT.

In this sample, this clonotype turned up once. The rearrangement uses TRBV15 and TRBJ2-5; no reliable D call. V was pared by 1 base and J by 1 base, with 10 bases between. The CDR3 is 15 residues long. Germline V gene data show CDR1 as LNHNV and CDR2 as YYDKDF (reference sequence). The CDR3 protein is CATSRGRSPQETQYF. The CDR3 nucleotides are TGTGCCACCAGCAGAGGGCGGAGTCCCCAAGAGACCCAGTACTTC.

The chain recombines TRBV20-1 with TRBJ1-1; 7 nucleotides agree with TRBD1. CDR1 and CDR2 from the germline V gene are DFQATT and SNEGSKA (reference sequence). J gave up 11 bases and V 0 bases, and 15 bases lay outside the gene matches. The CDR3 is 15 amino acids. CDR3 region: CSARESTVGTDEAFF. CDR3 coding DNA: TGCAGTGCTAGAGAGTCCACGGTAGGGACAGATGAGGCTTTCTTT.

In DNA form, the CDR3 reads TGCGCCAGCAGTGAAGGTCTACGGACAGGGAATGAGCAGTTCTTC. Translating gives CASSEGLRTGNEQFF. The chain carries TRBV10-2 and TRBJ2-1, with 8 positions matching TRBD1. This CDR3 spans 15 amino acids. V gave up 3 bases and J gave up 7 bases; unmatched junction bases: 8. Per germline, CDR1 WSHSY and CDR2 SAAADI.

This clonotype turned up a few times. The chain is built from TRBV7-3 and TRBJ1-1; maybe TRBD1 (6 bases). V was pared by 2 bases and J by 8 bases, with 12 bases between. The CDR3 sequence is 13 residues long. Germline assignment: CDR1 SGHTA and CDR2 FQGTGA. The CDR3 here is CASSLDGQGEAFF. In DNA, the CDR3 is TGTGCCAGCAGCTTAGACGGTCAGGGGGAAGCTTTCTTT.

This chain connects TRBV2 to TRBJ2-2; 7 positions agree with TRBD2. This CDR3 has 15 residues. CDR1 is SNHLY, CDR2 FYNNEI, per germline. Trimming cost V 4 bases and J 2 bases; bases outside gene matches: 4. CDR3 bases: TGTGCCAGCAGTGGTAGCGGGTTTAACACCGGGGAGCTGTTTTTT. This codes for CASSGSGFNTGELFF.

This clonotype was seen at least ten times. This chain uses TRBV12-3 or TRBV12-4 with TRBJ2-7, with no clear D. The CDR3 extends over 13 amino acids. Trimming stripped 10 bases from V and 2 bases from J, with 15 bases between. CDR3 sequence (DNA): TGTGCCATCGCCCACAAGGGCCCCTACGAGCAGTACTTC. Translating it yields CAIAHKGPYEQYF.

This chain uses TRBV6-1 with TRBJ2-5; a possible D gene is TRBD2 (6 bases). The CDR3 sequence is 14 residues long. V was trimmed by 9 bases and J by 2 bases, leaving 16 bases between them. Germline V lookup: CDR1 MNHNS, CDR2 SASEGT. In nucleotides, the CDR3 is TGTGCCAGTAGACGGGGAGGAGGACAAGAGACCCAGTACTTC. This gives the protein CASRRGGGQETQYF.

About this clonotype itself: A much larger clone differs by one base, so this may be a read error. The genes are TRBV11-2 and TRBJ1-2; D unresolved. This CDR3 is built from 11 residues. Germline V CDR1 and CDR2: SGHAT, FQNNGV. CDR3 in DNA: TGTGCCAACAGCTTAGACTATGGCTACACCTTC. Translating it yields CANSLDYGYTF.

The chain is built from TRBV10-3 and TRBJ2-1; D gene unclear. The V end lost 1 base, the J end lost 10 bases, and 11 bases lay between the germline ends. The CDR3 is 13 residues long. The germline gives CDR1 ENHRY, CDR2 SYGVKD. In DNA, the CDR3 is TGTGCCATCAGTGAGTTGGATGGCCAGGAGCAGTTCTTC. Protein product: CAISELDGQEQFF.

Remarks on this clonotype: At one end the junction does not follow the germline gene, possibly because of a read error. J is TRBJ2-7 and V is TRBV19; D gene unclear. The germline gives CDR1 LNHDA, CDR2 SQIVND (reference sequence). This CDR3 comprises 12 residues. The CDR3 protein is CASSAQFGELYF. In DNA, the CDR3 is TGTGCCAGTAGCGCCCAGTTTGGCGAGCTGTACTTC.

The V and J genes are TRBV20-1 and TRBJ2-1; 7 bases are shared with TRBD2. Germline lookup yields CDR1 DFQATT and CDR2 SNEGSKA (reference sequence). The CDR3 length is 14 residues. Germline trimming cut 3 bases from V and 3 bases from J; bases unmatched to any gene: 5. Here the CDR3 reads CSARRGGGYNEQFF. Written as DNA, the CDR3 is TGCAGTGCTAGGAGGGGCGGGGGCTACAATGAGCAGTTCTTC.

CDR3 DNA: TGTGCCAGCTCACCACAGACAGGGGGCGCCTACGAGCAGTACTTC. Residues: CASSPQTGGAYEQYF. The V and J genes are TRBV18 and TRBJ2-7, with 10 nucleotides matching TRBD1. CDR3 size: 15 residues. In germline, CDR1 is KGHSH, CDR2 LQKENI. The ends lost 1 base at V and 2 bases at J; junction bases unmatched: 2.

CDR3: CASSFDRDNNEKLFF. For the CDR3, the DNA is TGTGCCAGCAGCTTCGACCGGGACAATAATGAAAAACTGTTTTTT. The chain couples TRBV7-8 to TRBJ1-4; maybe TRBD1 (6 bases). The CDR3 spans 15 residues. V lost 3 bases, J lost 4 bases, and 12 bases lay in between. CDR1 is SGHVS, CDR2 FQNEAQ, per germline.

This clonotype was seen only once. The rearrangement uses TRBV15 and TRBJ1-1; D gene uncertain. This CDR3 region has 14 residues. V was cut by 7 bases and J by 0 bases, with 12 bases left in between. Germline V lookup: CDR1 LNHNV, CDR2 YYDKDF (reference sequence). In DNA, the CDR3 is TGTGCCACCACGATAGGCAGTCTGAACACTGAAGCTTTCTTT. Translating gives CATTIGSLNTEAFF.

At least ten counts were recorded for this clonotype. The chain is built from TRBV6-5 and TRBJ1-3; tentatively, D is TRBD1 (5 bases). Trimming removed 2 bases from V and 11 bases from J, with 13 bases in between. This CDR3 has 13 residues. Germline-derived CDR1 and CDR2 are MNHEY and SVGAGI. CDR3 coding DNA: TGTGCCAGCAGTTACGGGACGGGCCAAGCCATATATTTT. Residues: CASSYGTGQAIYF.

In this sample, this clonotype turned up a few times. The chain is built from TRBV10-3 and TRBJ2-3; TRBD2 agrees at 10 bases. Germline trimming cut 7 bases from V and 3 bases from J; bases unmatched to any gene: 7. Germline V gives CDR1 ENHRY, CDR2 SYGVKD. The CDR3 length is 15 residues. CDR3 region: CAIKPSGSNTDTQYF. CDR3 coding DNA: TGTGCCATCAAACCTAGCGGGAGTAATACAGATACGCAGTATTTT.

The genes are TRBV30 and TRBJ1-5; D is undetermined. V lost 8 bases, J lost 3 bases, and 14 bases lay in between. This CDR3 contains 13 residues. Germline V gene lookup returns CDR1 GTSNPN and CDR2 SVGIG (reference sequence). CDR3 sequence reads: CAVSWTDNQPQHF. The DNA for the CDR3 is TGTGCCGTATCCTGGACGGACAATCAGCCCCAGCATTTT.

As for this clonotype: Mismatch with germline at one junction end may stem from a read error. This chain links TRBV2 with TRBJ2-3, with D hard to call. The CDR3 has 11 amino acids. Germline V gene sequence: CDR1 SNHLY, CDR2 FYNNEI. The CDR3 loop reads CPSARADTQYF. CDR3 nucleotides: TGTCCCAGCGCACGAGCAGATACGCAGTATTTT.

This clonotype was found many times. This rearrangement joins TRBV4-1 to TRBJ2-1, with TRBD2 matching over 9 bases. The CDR3 extends over 17 amino acids. Germline CDR1 reads MGHRA; CDR2 reads YSYEKL. V shed 0 bases, J shed 3 bases, and the junction held 6 bases outside the gene matches. The DNA of the CDR3 is TGCGCCAGCAGCCAAGATCCTAGCGGGGATAGCTACAATGAGCAGTTCTTC. Residues: CASSQDPSGDSYNEQFF.

This chain joins TRBV24-1 and TRBJ1-2, with D perhaps TRBD1 (5 bases). The germline V gene has CDR1 KGHDR and CDR2 SFDVKD. V shed 3 bases and J shed 4 bases, with 8 bases lying between them. The length of the CDR3 is 13 residues. In DNA form, the CDR3 reads TGTGCCACCAGTGATAAGACAGCCTATGGCTACACCTTC. As protein: CATSDKTAYGYTF.

This clonotype is medium-sized (0.01 to 0.1%) in the sample. V and J are TRBV10-3 and TRBJ2-7; TRBD1 matches at 12 bases. Per the germline V gene, CDR1 is ENHRY and CDR2 is SYGVKD. With V trimmed by 6 bases and J by 3 bases, 12 bases remained unmatched. This CDR3 contains 17 residues. CDR3 sequence: CAISRKGQGAGGYEQYF. CDR3 coding DNA: TGTGCCATCAGCCGGAAGGGACAGGGGGCGGGAGGCTACGAGCAGTACTTC.